The 20 T cell receptor beta chains listed next were all sequenced from one sample in a study of blood T cell repertoires in COVID-19. Produced via immunoSEQ multiplex PCR; TCRdb's table is partial and in-frame only. The sample comprises 540,000 or so clones, 85% to 90% of which are singletons, and roughly 8.3% rests with the top ten. The sample consisted of peripheral blood. The receptors derive from a woman aged 50 to 60 with COVID-19, enrolled during active disease.

The chain recombines TRBV27 with TRBJ1-2; perhaps TRBD1 as D (5 bases). V lost 6 bases, J lost 6 bases, and 11 bases lay in between. This CDR3 contains 12 residues. CDR1 and CDR2 from the germline V gene are MNHEY and SMNVEV (reference sequence). The CDR3 here is CASRQGGDGYTF. The CDR3 DNA follows: TGTGCCAGCAGGCAGGGAGGGGATGGCTACACCTTC.

The chain uses TRBV2 and TRBJ1-1; 9 positions agree with TRBD1. J was trimmed by 6 bases and V by 6 bases; bases with no gene match: 11. Germline V gene sequence: CDR1 SNHLY, CDR2 FYNNEI. CDR3 size: 15 residues. The CDR3 protein is CASSPGTGRLPEAFF. CDR3 bases: TGTGCCAGCAGCCCAGGGACAGGGCGCCTACCTGAAGCTTTCTTT. Looking up the rest from reference TRBV2 and TRBJ1-1 gives the full variable domain: EPEVTQTPSHQVTQMGQEVILRCVPISNHLYFYWYRQILGQKVEFLVSFYNNEISEKSEIFDDQFSVERPDGSNFTLKIRSTKLEDSAMYFCASSPGTGRLPEAFFGQGTRLTVV.

This rearrangement joins TRBV6-5 to TRBJ2-7; 9 positions agree with TRBD1. The CDR3 runs 14 residues. Germline CDR1 reads MNHEY; CDR2 reads SVGAGI. V lost 5 bases and J lost 2; bases outside the gene matches: 4. CDR3 loop: CASSNRDRAYEQYF. The CDR3 DNA is TGTGCCAGCAGTAACCGGGACAGGGCCTACGAGCAGTACTTC.

The rearrangement uses TRBV2 and TRBJ2-2, with D possibly being TRBD1 (5 bases). Trimming left V 8 bases short and J 5 bases short, with 6 bases between. The CDR3 has 11 residues. Germline V CDR1 and CDR2: SNHLY, FYNNEI. CDR3 sequence reads: CASQGTGELFF. In DNA form, the CDR3 reads TGTGCCAGCCAGGGAACCGGGGAGCTGTTTTTT.

Note on this clone: Other DNA sequences in this sample translate to the same CDR3. The rearrangement links TRBV27 to TRBJ2-7; TRBD2 might be the D (6 bases). This CDR3 has 13 amino acids. The germline V gene encodes CDR1 MNHEY and CDR2 SMNVEV (reference sequence). Trimming took 5 bases from V and 4 from J, leaving 12 bases between them. CDR3 sequence (DNA): TGTGCCAGCAGTCCGCGGCGGGGTTACGAGCAGTACTTC. Translation: CASSPRRGYEQYF.

J is TRBJ1-2 and V is TRBV28; D call uncertain. The germline V gene encodes CDR1 MDHEN and CDR2 SYDVKM. Trimming pared 6 bases from V and 4 bases from J, leaving 12 bases between. This CDR3 region has 13 residues. The CDR3 region has the DNA TGTGCCAGCAGCTCCGGGTCCTTCTATGGCTACACCTTC. This gives the protein CASSSGSFYGYTF.

The chain uses TRBV30 and TRBJ1-6; a weak D match, TRBD1 (5 bases). The germline V gene encodes CDR1 GTSNPN and CDR2 SVGIG (reference sequence). Deletions cut 1 base from V and 7 bases from J, with 8 bases between. CDR3 length: 13 amino acids. The CDR3 DNA reads TGTGCCTGGAGTGACAGGCAGAATTCACCCCTCCACTTT. Its protein is CAWSDRQNSPLHF.

The chain joins TRBV6-5 to TRBJ2-3; 8 bases are a match to TRBD1. Per the germline V gene, CDR1 is MNHEY and CDR2 is SVGAGI. The CDR3 loop spans 16 amino acids. Germline trimming cut 0 bases from V and 2 bases from J; bases unmatched to any gene: 4. This CDR3 is CASSYSGQGATDTQYF. The CDR3 DNA reads as TGTGCCAGCAGTTACTCGGGGCAGGGGGCCACAGATACGCAGTATTTT.

This clone was seen only once. The CDR3 region is CATSEPGTAPYGYTF. The CDR3 DNA reads as TGTGCCACCAGTGAGCCCGGGACAGCCCCCTATGGCTACACCTTC. The gene calls are TRBV24-1 and TRBJ1-2; 7 bases line up with TRBD1. There are 15 residues in the CDR3. Germline V gene data show CDR1 as KGHDR and CDR2 as SFDVKD. Trimming took 4 bases from V and 4 from J; bases not matched to a gene: 8.

The chain is built from TRBV5-1 and TRBJ1-2; 11 nucleotides line up with TRBD1. This CDR3 is 15 amino acids long. V lost 4 bases to trimming and J lost 8 bases; unmatched junction nucleotides: 10. Germline V lookup: CDR1 SGHRS, CDR2 YFSETQ. The CDR3 DNA follows: TGCGCCAGCAGCACTGGACAGGGGGCCTCAGGGGGCTACACCTTC. The encoded protein is CASSTGQGASGGYTF.

The V gene is TRBV30, the J gene TRBJ1-1; TRBD1 is a possible D gene (6 bases). V dropped 4 bases and J dropped 2 bases, with 11 bases sitting between them. The CDR3 is made up of 13 amino acids. Germline V gene data show CDR1 as GTSNPN and CDR2 as SVGIG (reference sequence). The DNA of the CDR3 is TGTGCCTGGACCGGACAGTCAAACACTGAAGCTTTCTTT. Protein product: CAWTGQSNTEAFF.

The chain carries TRBV7-6 and TRBJ2-2; 8 nucleotides align to TRBD2. In germline, CDR1 is SGHVS, CDR2 FNYEAQ. The V and J ends lost 1 base and 1 base, in that order; junction bases with no gene match: 5. The CDR3 runs 17 residues. The CDR3, as DNA: TGTGCCAGCAGCTTAGGTCGCGGGGGGCTGAACACCGGGGAGCTGTTTTTT. Translated: CASSLGRGGLNTGELFF.

The V gene is TRBV6-1, the J gene TRBJ2-6; D is undetermined. Germline CDR1 reads MNHNS; CDR2 reads SASEGT. CDR3 size: 15 residues. The V and J ends lost 1 base and 0 bases respectively, with 4 bases between them. CDR3: CASSEVRSGANVLTF. CDR3 coding DNA: TGTGCCAGCAGTGAAGTTCGCTCTGGGGCCAACGTCCTGACTTTC.

This sequence joins TRBV5-8 and TRBJ2-2, with TRBD2 as a possible D gene (5 bases). This CDR3 comprises 15 residues. With 0 bases removed from V and 3 bases from J, the gap between germline ends came to 9 bases. Looked up from germline, CDR1 is SGHTS and CDR2 is YDEGEE. This CDR3 reads CASSLGRDYTGELFF. CDR3 DNA: TGTGCCAGCAGCTTGGGTCGGGATTACACCGGGGAGCTGTTTTTT.

This clone has only one observation. The chain is built from TRBV11-2 and TRBJ1-2; the match to TRBD1 covers 8 bases. The trim removed 5 bases at V and 7 bases at J, leaving 12 bases unmatched. The germline V gene has CDR1 SGHAT and CDR2 FQNNGV. The CDR3 is 15 residues long. CDR3 nucleotides: TGTGCCAGCAGCGTTCGGACAGGGAACAAGGGTGGCTACACCTTC. Translation gives CASSVRTGNKGGYTF. The variable domain in full, completed from reference TRBV11-2 and TRBJ1-2, reads EAGVAQSPRYKIIEKRQSVAFWCNPISGHATLYWYQQILGQGPKLLIQFQNNGVVDDSQLPKDRFSAERLKGVDSTLKIQPAKLEDSAVYLCASSVRTGNKGGYTFGSGTRLTVV.

The gene calls are TRBV2 and TRBJ2-7; D not certain. V was cut by 8 bases and J by 3 bases, with 11 bases left in between. CDR3 length: 12 residues. CDR1 is SNHLY and CDR2 is FYNNEI in the germline V gene. The CDR3 here is CASLSDIYEQYF. CDR3 DNA: TGTGCCAGCCTCAGTGATATCTACGAGCAGTACTTC.

The chain uses TRBV30 and TRBJ1-1; 8 bases match TRBD1. The CDR3 consists of 15 residues. The germline gives CDR1 GTSNPN, CDR2 SVGIG (reference sequence). The trim removed 7 bases at V and 0 bases at J, leaving 10 bases unmatched. For the CDR3, the DNA is TGTGCCTCCGACAGGGGCGCCTCCTTGAACACTGAAGCTTTCTTT. Amino acids: CASDRGASLNTEAFF. The full variable domain, its missing parts supplied by reference TRBV30 and TRBJ1-1, is SQTIHQWPATLVQPVGSPLSLECTVEGTSNPNLYWYRQAAGRGLQLLFYSVGIGQISSEVPQNLSASRPQDRQFILSSKKLLLSDSGFYLCASDRGASLNTEAFFGQGTRLTVV.

V gene TRBV27 combines with J gene TRBJ1-2, with 7 bases aligning to TRBD1. The germline gives CDR1 MNHEY, CDR2 SMNVEV (reference sequence). This CDR3 spans 14 amino acids. Trimming took 4 bases from V and 8 from J; bases not matched to a gene: 10. The CDR3 loop is CASSWRQGVGGYTF. The CDR3 DNA reads TGTGCCAGCAGTTGGCGACAGGGAGTGGGAGGCTACACCTTC.

This chain joins TRBV6-6 and TRBJ2-3; the D gene is possibly TRBD1 (6 bases). CDR1 and CDR2 (germline): MNHNY, SVGAGI (reference sequence). The CDR3 contains 13 residues. Between the trimmed V and J ends, which lost 4 bases and 4 bases, there was a span of 9 bases. The CDR3 region is CASSSYRADTQYF. CDR3 DNA sequence: TGTGCCAGCAGTTCCTACAGGGCAGATACGCAGTATTTT.

The genes are TRBV11-1 and TRBJ1-1; 9 bases align to TRBD1. This CDR3 contains 14 residues. CDR1 is SGHAT and CDR2 is FQDESV in the germline V gene (reference sequence). The ends lost 6 bases at V and 5 bases at J; junction bases unmatched: 7. The CDR3 sequence is CASSLQGAITEAFF. CDR3 coding DNA: TGTGCCAGCAGTTTACAGGGGGCTATTACTGAAGCTTTCTTT.